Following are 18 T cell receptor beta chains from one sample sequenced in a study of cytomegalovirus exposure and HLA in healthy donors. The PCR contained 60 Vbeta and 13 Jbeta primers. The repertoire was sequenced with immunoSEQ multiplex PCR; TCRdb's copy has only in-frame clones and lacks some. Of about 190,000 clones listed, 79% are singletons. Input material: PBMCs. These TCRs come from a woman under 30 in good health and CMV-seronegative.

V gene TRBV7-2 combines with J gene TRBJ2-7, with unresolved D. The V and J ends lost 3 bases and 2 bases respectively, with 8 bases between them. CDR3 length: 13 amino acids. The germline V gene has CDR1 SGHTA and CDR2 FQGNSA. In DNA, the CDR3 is TGTGCCAGCAGCTTCACGCGCACCTACGAGCAGTACTTC. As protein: CASSFTRTYEQYF.

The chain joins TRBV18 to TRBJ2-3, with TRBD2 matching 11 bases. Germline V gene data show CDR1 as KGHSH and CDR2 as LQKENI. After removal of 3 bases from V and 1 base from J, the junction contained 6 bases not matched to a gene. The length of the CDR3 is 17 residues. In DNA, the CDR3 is TGTGCCAGCTCACCTCTGGGACTAGCGGAACGCACAGATACGCAGTATTTT. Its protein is CASSPLGLAERTDTQYF.

The CDR3 loop is CASSATGVETQYF. CDR3 coding DNA: TGTGCCAGCAGCGCCACAGGGGTCGAGACCCAGTACTTC. This chain links TRBV27 with TRBJ2-5; 7 bases agree with TRBD1. The length of the CDR3 is 13 residues. J lost 5 bases, V lost 6 bases, and 6 bases had no gene match. Germline loops: CDR1 MNHEY, CDR2 SMNVEV (reference sequence).

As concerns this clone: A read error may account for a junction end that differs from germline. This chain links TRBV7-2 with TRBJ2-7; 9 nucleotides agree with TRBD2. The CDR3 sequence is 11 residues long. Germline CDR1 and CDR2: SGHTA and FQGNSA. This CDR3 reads CASSLGLAGAF. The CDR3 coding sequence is TGTGCCAGCAGCTTAGGATTAGCGGGAGCCTTC.

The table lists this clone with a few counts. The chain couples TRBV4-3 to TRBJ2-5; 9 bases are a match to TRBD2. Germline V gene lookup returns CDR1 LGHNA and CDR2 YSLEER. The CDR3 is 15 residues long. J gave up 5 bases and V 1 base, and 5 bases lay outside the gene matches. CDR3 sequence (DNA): TGCGCCAGCAGCCAAGTACCTAGCGGGACGGAGACCCAGTACTTC. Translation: CASSQVPSGTETQYF.

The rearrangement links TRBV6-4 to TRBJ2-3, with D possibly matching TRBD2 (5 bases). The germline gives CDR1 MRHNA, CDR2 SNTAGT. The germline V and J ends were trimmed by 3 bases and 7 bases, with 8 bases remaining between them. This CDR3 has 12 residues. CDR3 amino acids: CASSDDYNTQYF. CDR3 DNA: TGTGCCAGCAGTGATGACTACAATACGCAGTATTTT.

The CDR3 nucleotides read TGTGCCAGTAGTATAGTCAACACCTATCAGCCCCAGCATTTT. Amino acid sequence: CASSIVNTYQPQHF. The rearrangement links TRBV19 to TRBJ1-5; D call uncertain. Trimming pared 1 base from V and 5 bases from J, leaving 9 bases between. This CDR3 contains 14 residues. Germline assignment: CDR1 LNHDA and CDR2 SQIVND (reference sequence).

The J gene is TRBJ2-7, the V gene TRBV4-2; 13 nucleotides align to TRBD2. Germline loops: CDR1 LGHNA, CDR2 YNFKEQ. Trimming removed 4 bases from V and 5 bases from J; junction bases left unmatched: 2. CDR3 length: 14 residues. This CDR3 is CASSPTSGGDEQYF. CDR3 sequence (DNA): TGTGCCAGCAGCCCCACTAGCGGGGGGGACGAGCAGTACTTC.

The CDR3 reads CASSSIGGQGVGEQYF. The CDR3, as DNA: TGTGCCAGTAGTTCCATCGGGGGACAGGGGGTGGGCGAGCAGTACTTC. J is TRBJ2-7 and V is TRBV19; 11 bases map to TRBD1. This CDR3 has 16 amino acids. Germline-derived CDR1 and CDR2 are LNHDA and SQIVND (reference sequence). V was clipped by 5 bases and J by 6 bases; unmatched bases: 12.

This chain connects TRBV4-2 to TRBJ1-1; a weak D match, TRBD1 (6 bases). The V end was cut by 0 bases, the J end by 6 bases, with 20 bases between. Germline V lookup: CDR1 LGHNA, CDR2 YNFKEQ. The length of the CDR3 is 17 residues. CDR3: CASSQDRSGVSHPEAFF. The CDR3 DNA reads TGTGCCAGCAGCCAAGATAGATCAGGGGTATCTCACCCTGAAGCTTTCTTT.

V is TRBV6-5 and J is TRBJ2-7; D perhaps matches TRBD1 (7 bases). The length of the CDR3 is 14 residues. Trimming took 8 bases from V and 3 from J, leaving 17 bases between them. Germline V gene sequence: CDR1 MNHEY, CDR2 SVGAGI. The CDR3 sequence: CASSIQGGDYEQYF. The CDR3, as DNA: TGTGCCAGCTCAATCCAGGGGGGAGACTACGAGCAGTACTTC.

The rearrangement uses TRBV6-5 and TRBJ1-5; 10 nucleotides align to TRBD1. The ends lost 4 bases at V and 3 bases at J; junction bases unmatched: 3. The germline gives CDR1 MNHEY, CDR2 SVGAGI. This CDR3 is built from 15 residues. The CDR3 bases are TGTGCCAGCAGTTGGGGGACAGGGGACAATCAGCCCCAGCATTTT. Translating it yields CASSWGTGDNQPQHF.

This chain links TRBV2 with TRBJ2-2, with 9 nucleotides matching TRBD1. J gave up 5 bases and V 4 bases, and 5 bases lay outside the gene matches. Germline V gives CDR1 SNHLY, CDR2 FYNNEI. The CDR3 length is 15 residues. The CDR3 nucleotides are TGTGCCAGCAGTGTAGGACAGGGGAGAACCGGGGAGCTGTTTTTT. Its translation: CASSVGQGRTGELFF.

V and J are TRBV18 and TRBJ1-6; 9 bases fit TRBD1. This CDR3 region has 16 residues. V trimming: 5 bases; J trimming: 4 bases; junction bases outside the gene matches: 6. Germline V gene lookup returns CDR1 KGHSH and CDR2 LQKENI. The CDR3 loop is CASSTTTGGYNSPLHF. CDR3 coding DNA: TGTGCCAGCTCAACGACGACAGGGGGTTATAATTCACCCCTCCACTTT.

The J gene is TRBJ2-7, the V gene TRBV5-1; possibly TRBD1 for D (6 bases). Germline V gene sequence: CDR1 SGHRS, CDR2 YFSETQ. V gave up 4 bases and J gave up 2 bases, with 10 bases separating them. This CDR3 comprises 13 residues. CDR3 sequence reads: CASSSGQTYEQYF. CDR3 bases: TGCGCCAGCAGCAGTGGACAGACCTACGAGCAGTACTTC.

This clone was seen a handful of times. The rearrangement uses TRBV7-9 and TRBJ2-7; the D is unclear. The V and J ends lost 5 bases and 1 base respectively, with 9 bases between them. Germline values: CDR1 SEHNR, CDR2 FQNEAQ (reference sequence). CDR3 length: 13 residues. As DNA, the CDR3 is TGTGCCAGCAGCCCCACATTGTCCTACGAGCAGTACTTC. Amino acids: CASSPTLSYEQYF.

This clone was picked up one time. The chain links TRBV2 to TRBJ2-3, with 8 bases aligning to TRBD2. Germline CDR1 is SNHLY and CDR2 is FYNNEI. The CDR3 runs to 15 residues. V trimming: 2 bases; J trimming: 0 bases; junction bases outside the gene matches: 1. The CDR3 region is CASSEPSGSTDTQYF. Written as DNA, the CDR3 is TGTGCCAGCAGTGAACCTAGCGGGAGCACAGATACGCAGTATTTT.

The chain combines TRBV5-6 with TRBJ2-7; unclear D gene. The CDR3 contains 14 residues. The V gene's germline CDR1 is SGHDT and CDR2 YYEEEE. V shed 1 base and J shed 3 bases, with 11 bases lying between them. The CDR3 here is CASSLSQMVYEQYF. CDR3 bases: TGTGCCAGCAGCTTGTCACAGATGGTCTACGAGCAGTACTTC.